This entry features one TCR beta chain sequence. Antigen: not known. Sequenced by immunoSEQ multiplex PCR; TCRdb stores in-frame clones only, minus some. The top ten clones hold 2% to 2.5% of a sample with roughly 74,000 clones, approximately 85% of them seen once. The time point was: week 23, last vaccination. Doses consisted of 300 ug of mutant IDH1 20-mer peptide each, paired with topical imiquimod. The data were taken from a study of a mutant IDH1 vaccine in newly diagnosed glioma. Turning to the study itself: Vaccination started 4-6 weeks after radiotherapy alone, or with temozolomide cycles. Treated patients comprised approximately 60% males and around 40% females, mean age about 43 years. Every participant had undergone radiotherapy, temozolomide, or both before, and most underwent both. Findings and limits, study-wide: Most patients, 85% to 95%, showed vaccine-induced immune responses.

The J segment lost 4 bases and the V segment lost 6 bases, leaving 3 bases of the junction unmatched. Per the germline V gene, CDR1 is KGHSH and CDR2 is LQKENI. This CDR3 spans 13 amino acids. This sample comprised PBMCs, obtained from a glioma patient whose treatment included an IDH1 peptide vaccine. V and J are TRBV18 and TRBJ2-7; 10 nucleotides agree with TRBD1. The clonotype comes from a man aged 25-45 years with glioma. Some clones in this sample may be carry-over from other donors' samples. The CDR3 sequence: CASSLDRGYEQYF. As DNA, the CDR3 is TGTGCCAGCTCTCTGGACAGGGGGTACGAGCAGTACTTC. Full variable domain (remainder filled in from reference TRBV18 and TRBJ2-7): NAGVMQNPRHLVRRRGQEARLRCSPMKGHSHVYWYRQLPEEGLKFMVYLQKENIIDESGMPKERFSAEFPKEGPSILRIQQVVRGDSAAYFCASSLDRGYEQYFGPGTRLTVT.